Listed here is a single T cell receptor beta chain. As yet, its antigen is unknown. This sample is part of a study of cytomegalovirus exposure and HLA in healthy donors. V was cut by 4 bases and J by 0 bases, with 7 bases left in between. This CDR3 is 13 amino acids long. The germline V gene encodes CDR1 LGHNA and CDR2 YNFKEQ. Study-level points and caveats: Under in vitro conditions, a few CMV-associated chains were confirmed as specific for CMV antigens. It was assumed in the presence/absence analyses that sequencing depth was roughly uniform across donors.

With 60 Vbeta and 13 Jbeta primers, the PCR was carried out. Here immunoSEQ multiplex PCR was the method, and the copy in TCRdb shows in-frame clones only, minus some. The sample has about 150,000 clones, under 90% seen once; the top ten hold 1.9%. The rearrangement links TRBV4-2 to TRBJ2-7; possibly TRBD1 for D (6 bases). This receptor was identified in a man aged 18 to 35 in good health and CMV-seronegative. The sequenced sample was PBMCs. This chain's CDR3 is CASSLGHSYEQYF. The DNA for the CDR3 is TGTGCCAGCAGCCTGGGACACTCCTACGAGCAGTACTTC.